Sequencing of this T cell receptor (beta chain) was carried out in a study of T cell changes during pregnancy in multiple sclerosis (dated by TCRdb to about 2019). The study in broad terms: The study examined how the T cell repertoire changed over the course of pregnancy in women with multiple sclerosis.

CDR1 and CDR2 were assigned from the germline V gene as LGHNA and YSLEER. Relative to germline, V is 6 bases shorter and J is 7 bases shorter, with 18 bases between their ends. Including cysteine and phenylalanine, the CDR3 has 15 amino acids. Just CDR3 DNA is preserved here, 45 bases in frame from base 1. As to this clone: There is no known antigen for this receptor. No per-base quality is available; no much larger clone lies one base away.

Library construction relied on the immunoSEQ multiplex PCR assay. TCRdb obtained this table from immuneACCESS and retained in-frame rearrangements with V and J assigned. These tables miss some clones; where compared with another copy, unresolved V genes account for less than half of the shortfall, and the remainder is unexplained. For this sample there are about 70,000 clones; around nine tenths appear just once. Over 2% of the sample comes from the top ten. The material sequenced was peripheral blood, taken in the second trimester of pregnancy. The rearrangement joined TRBV4-3 to TRBJ2-2; the best D guess is TRBD2, with 7 bases matching. This TCR was sampled from a female donor in good health, enrolled as a control in a pregnancy study. This receptor has the CDR3 CASSPEGGQVGELFF. DNA sequence: TGCGCCAGCAGTCCAGAGGGGGGGCAGGTCGGGGAGCTGTTTTTT.